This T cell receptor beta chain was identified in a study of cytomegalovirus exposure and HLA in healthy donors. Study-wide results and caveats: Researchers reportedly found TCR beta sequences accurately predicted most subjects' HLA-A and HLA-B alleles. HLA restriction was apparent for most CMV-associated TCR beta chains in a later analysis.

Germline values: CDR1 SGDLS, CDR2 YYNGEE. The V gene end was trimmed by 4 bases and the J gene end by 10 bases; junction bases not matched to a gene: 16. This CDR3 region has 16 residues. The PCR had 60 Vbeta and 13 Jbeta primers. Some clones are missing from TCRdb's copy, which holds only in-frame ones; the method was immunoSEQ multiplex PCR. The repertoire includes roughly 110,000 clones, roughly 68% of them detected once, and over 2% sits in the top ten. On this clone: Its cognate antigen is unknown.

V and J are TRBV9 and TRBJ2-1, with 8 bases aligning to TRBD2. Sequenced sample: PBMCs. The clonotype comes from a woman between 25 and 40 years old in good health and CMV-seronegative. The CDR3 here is CASSNVGSSGSREQFF. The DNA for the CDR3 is TGTGCCAGCAGCAACGTAGGTTCCAGCGGGAGCAGGGAGCAGTTCTTC.